Listed here is a single T cell receptor beta chain. Its target is not known. This specimen belongs to a study of monozygotic twins with cystic fibrosis. Overall study: Approximately 2.8 micrograms of fragmented DNA underwent around 14 PCR cycles for library preparation.

The method was immunoSEQ multiplex PCR; TCRdb's version includes in-frame clones alone and lacks a portion of them. Of about 14,000 clones listed, 95% to 99% are singletons. Study-wide points: V usage most resembled the co-twin in 13 of 16 pairs. Low clonality (median 0.0095) suggested a mostly naive repertoire. Unrelated CF individuals shared fewer identical clonotypes than monozygotic CF twins.

The V and J ends lost 4 bases and 3 bases respectively, with 0 bases between them. The germline V gene has CDR1 LNHDA and CDR2 SQIVND (reference sequence). This CDR3 is 10 amino acids long. The sequence came from a girl aged 2 to 9 with cystic fibrosis. The sample taken for sequencing was blood. This chain connects TRBV19 to TRBJ1-2, with unresolved D. The CDR3 coding sequence is TGTGCCAGTAGTAACTATGGCTACACCTTC. It specifies CASSNYGYTF. Full variable domain (remainder filled in from reference TRBV19 and TRBJ1-2): DGGITQSPKYLFRKEGQNVTLSCEQNLNHDAMYWYRQDPGQGLRLIYYSQIVNDFQKGDIAEGYSVSREKKESFPLTVTSAQKNPTAFYLCASSNYGYTFGSGTRLTVV.